This TCR beta chain was sequenced during a study of regulatory T cells in long-lasting Graves disease. Many counts were recorded for this clonotype. Described time point: newly diagnosed GD, antithyroid drugs for less than 3 months. PBMCs were the source of the RNA used for TCR sequencing. Arm-PCR of CDR3 regions with iRepertoire HTBI primers generated TCR beta libraries. TCRdb re-derived calls from the multiplex PCR reads in MiXCR, one entry per CDR3 protein. The repertoire consists of a few hundred thousand distinct CDR3 sequences, with 20% occurring once and the leading ten covering approximately 15%. Germline trimming cut 0 bases from V and 7 bases from J; bases unmatched to any gene: 10. Germline CDR1 SGDLS, CDR2 YYNGEE. The CDR3 loop spans 16 amino acids.

The sample in question was peripheral blood mononuclear cells (PBMCs), obtained at new diagnosis, from a patient treated with antithyroid drugs. V gene TRBV9 combines with J gene TRBJ2-3, with 8 bases lining up with TRBD2. The clonotype comes from a female donor with Graves disease. CDR3 DNA sequence: TGTGCCAGCAGCGTAGATCGCGGGGGGTCCTGGAATACGCAGTATTTT. The encoded protein is CASSVDRGGSWNTQYF.